This passage covers 29 T cell receptor beta chains from one sample sequenced in a study of shared T cell receptors in the human thymus. Profiled with immunoSEQ multiplex PCR; TCRdb holds only in-frame clones, not every one. The sample shows approximately 68,000 clones, 90% to 95% of them seen only once. Sample: thymocytes. Receptor source: a human donor.

This clone showed up just once. The rearrangement links TRBV7-8 to TRBJ2-1; TRBD1 might be the D (6 bases). The CDR3 runs to 12 residues. The V and J ends lost 0 bases and 14 bases respectively, with 11 bases between them. The V gene's germline CDR1 is SGHVS and CDR2 FQNEAQ. The CDR3, as DNA: TGTGCCAGCAGCTTAGCCACAGGGAAGGAGTTCTTC. This gives the protein CASSLATGKEFF.

The gene calls are TRBV4-1 and TRBJ1-2; D possibly corresponds to TRBD1 (6 bases). Between the trimmed V and J ends, which lost 0 bases and 2 bases, there was a span of 10 bases. CDR1 and CDR2 from the germline V gene are MGHRA and YSYEKL. This CDR3 is 15 amino acids long. The CDR3 DNA follows: TGCGCCAGCAGCCAAGACGCGGGGGCCAACTATGGCTACACCTTC. It specifies CASSQDAGANYGYTF.

Worth noting for this clone: One junction end does not reproduce the germline sequence, and a read error may be involved. This rearrangement joins TRBV10-3 to TRBJ2-1; 12 positions agree with TRBD2. CDR1 and CDR2 (germline): ENHRY, SYGVKD. This CDR3 spans 16 amino acids. In DNA form, the CDR3 reads TGTGCCATCAGTGAGTTTTTCGTACTAGCGGGGGGCCAAGGGCTCTTC. It yields the protein CAISEFFVLAGGQGLF.

The J gene is TRBJ1-2, the V gene TRBV27, with 12 bases aligning to TRBD1. The germline gives CDR1 MNHEY, CDR2 SMNVEV (reference sequence). The V segment lost 2 bases and the J segment 6 bases; nucleotides outside the gene matches: 1. CDR3 length: 14 amino acids. This CDR3 reads CASSLRDRGHGYTF. The CDR3 DNA sequence: TGTGCCAGCAGTTTACGGGACAGGGGGCATGGCTACACCTTC.

This chain uses TRBV2 with TRBJ1-4; weak D call: TRBD1 (6 bases). Germline assignment: CDR1 SNHLY and CDR2 FYNNEI. Trimming removed 9 bases from V and 6 bases from J, with 17 bases in between. CDR3 length: 14 amino acids. Written as DNA, the CDR3 is TGTGCCAGGGGAGCGGCAGGGGAGGATGAAAAACTGTTTTTT. Protein sequence: CARGAAGEDEKLFF.

The gene calls are TRBV12-5 and TRBJ2-1; tentatively, D is TRBD1 (6 bases). V dropped 6 bases and J dropped 2 bases, with 14 bases sitting between them. CDR1 and CDR2 from the germline V gene are LGHNT and FRNRAP. The CDR3 runs to 15 residues. The CDR3 loop is CASGPGQPPYNEQFF. Here the CDR3 DNA reads TGTGCTAGTGGACCAGGACAGCCTCCCTACAATGAGCAGTTCTTC. Drawing the rest from reference TRBV12-5 and TRBJ2-1, the complete variable domain is DARVTQTPRHKVTEMGQEVTMRCQPILGHNTVFWYRQTMMQGLELLAYFRNRAPLDDSGMPKDRFSAEMPDATLATLKIQPSEPRDSAVYFCASGPGQPPYNEQFFGPGTRLTVL.

The V call is TRBV6-5, the J call TRBJ1-1; 7 bases align to TRBD1. The junction had 2 bases not matched to a gene; V was cut back by 2 bases and J by 2 bases. The CDR3 is 14 residues long. Germline V gene data show CDR1 as MNHEY and CDR2 as SVGAGI. The CDR3 sequence is CASSYRDSNTEAFF. CDR3 DNA sequence: TGTGCCAGCAGTTACCGGGACAGTAACACTGAAGCTTTCTTT.

This clone was detected only a few times. J is TRBJ1-2 and V is TRBV5-8; D may be TRBD1 (6 bases). Germline lookup yields CDR1 SGHTS and CDR2 YDEGEE. With 0 bases removed from V and 7 bases from J, the gap between germline ends came to 13 bases. The CDR3 sequence is 14 residues long. CDR3 in amino acids: CASSLVGAVGGYTF. The CDR3, as DNA: TGTGCCAGCAGCTTGGTGGGGGCAGTCGGTGGCTACACCTTC.

The V gene is TRBV7-6, the J gene TRBJ1-2; 7 bases match TRBD1. The CDR3 runs 13 residues. Germline lookup yields CDR1 SGHVS and CDR2 FNYEAQ. With V trimmed by 6 bases and J by 3 bases, 4 bases remained unmatched. The CDR3 nucleotides read TGTGCCAGCAGTTTGGACAGGTACTATGGCTACACCTTC. Protein product: CASSLDRYYGYTF. The variable domain in full, completed from reference TRBV7-6 and TRBJ1-2, reads GAGVSQSPRYKVTKRGQDVALRCDPISGHVSLYWYRQALGQGPEFLTYFNYEAQQDKSGLPNDRFSAERPEGSISTLTIQRTEQRDSAMYRCASSLDRYYGYTFGSGTRLTVV.

The rearrangement links TRBV19 to TRBJ2-7; possibly TRBD1 for D (6 bases). Looked up from germline, CDR1 is LNHDA and CDR2 is SQIVND (reference sequence). Deletions cut 1 base from V and 3 bases from J, with 13 bases between. This CDR3 is 15 amino acids long. CDR3 in DNA: TGTGCCAGTAGTATAGGGGCAGGGGAGAGCTACGAGCAGTACTTC. Its translation is CASSIGAGESYEQYF.

The chain uses TRBV9 and TRBJ1-5; D call uncertain. There are 14 residues in the CDR3. The V end lost 0 bases, the J end lost 0 bases, and 4 bases lay between the germline ends. Germline V lookup: CDR1 SGDLS, CDR2 YYNGEE. This chain's CDR3 is CASSVGYSNQPQHF. The DNA of the CDR3 is TGTGCCAGCAGCGTAGGGTATAGCAATCAGCCCCAGCATTTT.

The V gene is TRBV7-6, the J gene TRBJ1-1, with 7 positions matching TRBD1. This CDR3 has 19 residues. Germline CDR1 reads SGHVS; CDR2 reads FNYEAQ. The V segment lost 6 bases and the J segment 0 bases; nucleotides outside the gene matches: 19. This CDR3 reads CASRPYAPRDRPMNTEAFF. The DNA for the CDR3 is TGTGCCAGCAGGCCCTATGCCCCCCGGGACAGACCGATGAACACTGAAGCTTTCTTT.

The gene calls are TRBV2 and TRBJ2-6, with TRBD1 matching 12 bases. With 4 bases clipped from V and 3 bases from J, the junction kept 4 bases outside the gene matches. The CDR3 consists of 17 residues. Germline V gene lookup returns CDR1 SNHLY and CDR2 FYNNEI. The CDR3 spells CASSGGTGGFGANVLTF. The CDR3 nucleotides read TGTGCCAGCAGTGGCGGGACAGGGGGCTTTGGGGCCAACGTCCTGACTTTC.

The chain recombines TRBV28 with TRBJ2-5; unclear D gene. CDR1 and CDR2 (germline): MDHEN, SYDVKM. The length of the CDR3 is 12 residues. Trimming left V 3 bases short and J 5 bases short, with 7 bases between. The CDR3: CASSFFRETQYF. Here the CDR3 DNA reads TGTGCCAGCAGTTTTTTCCGGGAGACCCAGTACTTC.

This chain joins TRBV5-1 and TRBJ2-7; D might be TRBD1 (5 bases). This CDR3 has 15 amino acids. CDR1 is SGHRS, CDR2 YFSETQ, per germline. V was cut by 4 bases and J by 2 bases, with 16 bases left in between. The DNA for the CDR3 is TGCGCCAGCAGCCCGGAAGGGGATGGAGCCTACGAGCAGTACTTC. Encoded protein: CASSPEGDGAYEQYF.

The CDR3 sequence is CASSTIGNTIYF. CDR3 DNA: TGTGCCAGCAGTACAATCGGAAACACCATATATTTT. This chain links TRBV11-1 with TRBJ1-3, with D uncertain. V was trimmed by 6 bases and J by 4 bases, leaving 7 bases between them. CDR1 and CDR2 from the germline V gene are SGHAT and FQDESV (reference sequence). CDR3 size: 12 residues.

The chain employs TRBV4-3 and TRBJ2-3; no clear D. The CDR3 consists of 15 residues. Germline-derived CDR1 and CDR2 are LGHNA and YSLEER. Between the trimmed V and J ends, which lost 7 bases and 0 bases, there was a span of 14 bases. The CDR3 DNA reads as TGCGCCAGCAACCTACGAAATAATAGCACAGATACGCAGTATTTT. Encoded protein: CASNLRNNSTDTQYF.

This clone was found once. This sequence joins TRBV5-6 and TRBJ2-2, with D maybe TRBD2 (6 bases). V lost 3 bases to trimming and J lost 5 bases, with 17 bases between them. This CDR3 region has 16 residues. Germline loops: CDR1 SGHDT, CDR2 YYEEEE. This CDR3 is CASSYPGGNKTGELFF. CDR3 DNA sequence: TGTGCCAGCAGCTATCCGGGCGGGAACAAGACCGGGGAGCTGTTTTTT.

The gene calls are TRBV4-3 and TRBJ2-7, with TRBD2 matching 7 bases. The CDR3 is made up of 18 amino acids. With V trimmed by 3 bases and J by 3 bases, 17 bases remained unmatched. Per the germline V gene, CDR1 is LGHNA and CDR2 is YSLEER. The CDR3 here is CASSHETSGTTEHYEQYF. In DNA form, the CDR3 reads TGCGCCAGCAGCCACGAAACTTCCGGGACTACCGAACACTACGAGCAGTACTTC.

This chain connects TRBV11-3 to TRBJ2-1; no firm D call. The CDR3 is 17 amino acids. The V gene's germline CDR1 is SGHNT and CDR2 YENEEA. The ends were cut back, 4 bases at V and 0 bases at J, with 16 bases in the middle. Here the CDR3 reads CASSSSDKSRSYNEQFF. The CDR3 DNA reads as TGTGCCAGCAGCTCGAGCGACAAGTCCCGCTCCTACAATGAGCAGTTCTTC.

The V call is TRBV19, the J call TRBJ1-4; D not certain. The CDR3 has 14 amino acids. V was trimmed by 6 bases and J by 6 bases, leaving 14 bases between them. The germline V gene encodes CDR1 LNHDA and CDR2 SQIVND (reference sequence). This chain's CDR3 is CASRKGREDEKLFF. DNA for the CDR3: TGTGCCAGTAGGAAAGGTAGGGAGGATGAAAAACTGTTTTTT.

This rearrangement joins TRBV2 to TRBJ2-1; 14 nucleotides line up with TRBD2. Trimming removed 2 bases from V and 13 bases from J; junction bases left unmatched: 4. CDR1 and CDR2 (germline): SNHLY, FYNNEI. This CDR3 region has 14 residues. CDR3 DNA sequence: TGTGCCAGCAGTGAAAGGACTAGCGGGGGGAAACAGTTCTTC. Translating gives CASSERTSGGKQFF. The variable domain in full, with the rest retrieved from reference TRBV2 and TRBJ2-1, is EPEVTQTPSHQVTQMGQEVILRCVPISNHLYFYWYRQILGQKVEFLVSFYNNEISEKSEIFDDQFSVERPDGSNFTLKIRSTKLEDSAMYFCASSERTSGGKQFFGPGTRLTVL.

The rearrangement uses TRBV7-2 and TRBJ2-7; D might be TRBD1 (6 bases). The V and J ends lost 4 bases and 2 bases respectively, with 6 bases between them. The CDR3 loop spans 12 amino acids. The germline V gene encodes CDR1 SGHTA and CDR2 FQGNSA. CDR3 in amino acids: CASSSGAYEQYF. CDR3 DNA: TGTGCCAGCAGCTCAGGGGCCTACGAGCAGTACTTC.

CDR3 in DNA: TGTGCCAGCAGCACCCGAGCGGGGAAGGTCACAGATACGCAGTATTTT. Its protein is CASSTRAGKVTDTQYF. This chain uses TRBV9 with TRBJ2-3; TRBD2 matches at 7 bases. The ends lost 4 bases at V and 2 bases at J; junction bases unmatched: 10. Germline CDR1 is SGDLS and CDR2 is YYNGEE. This CDR3 contains 16 residues.

The chain employs TRBV5-4 and TRBJ2-3; the match to TRBD2 covers 13 bases. The CDR3 has 17 residues. With 2 bases clipped from V and 2 bases from J, the junction kept 5 bases outside the gene matches. Germline loops: CDR1 SGHNT, CDR2 YYREEE (reference sequence). CDR3 bases: TGTGCCAGCAGCTTACCGACTAGCGGGGGGCCCACAGATACGCAGTATTTT. Its protein product is CASSLPTSGGPTDTQYF.

This clone appeared a single time. This chain links TRBV9 with TRBJ2-3; TRBD2 agrees at 9 bases. Losses at the gene ends were 0 bases for V and 2 bases for J; bases not matched to a gene: 4. The CDR3 extends over 16 amino acids. CDR1 SGDLS and CDR2 YYNGEE come from the germline V gene. The CDR3 DNA reads as TGTGCCAGCAGCGTAGGGAGCGGGGGGACCACAGATACGCAGTATTTT. As protein: CASSVGSGGTTDTQYF. Using reference TRBV9 and TRBJ2-3 for the parts outside the CDR3, the full variable domain is DSGVTQTPKHLITATGQRVTLRCSPRSGDLSVYWYQQSLDQGLQFLIQYYNGEERAKGNILERFSAQQFPDLHSELNLSSLELGDSALYFCASSVGSGGTTDTQYFGPGTRLTVL.

J is TRBJ2-1 and V is TRBV7-2; 14 bases match TRBD2. V gave up 5 bases and J gave up 7 bases; unmatched junction bases: 7. Germline values: CDR1 SGHTA, CDR2 FQGNSA. The CDR3 runs to 16 residues. CDR3 in amino acids: CASSLTGTSGGNEQFF. In nucleotides, the CDR3 is TGTGCCAGCAGCCTAACCGGGACTAGCGGGGGAAATGAGCAGTTCTTC.

The rearrangement joins TRBV28 to TRBJ1-6; TRBD1 matches 9 bases. Trimming cost V 2 bases and J 2 bases; bases outside gene matches: 7. CDR3 length: 18 amino acids. CDR1 and CDR2 (germline): MDHEN, SYDVKM. CDR3 in amino acids: CASSLRPGQGTYNSPLHF. The CDR3 coding sequence is TGTGCCAGCAGTTTACGTCCGGGACAGGGTACCTATAATTCACCCCTCCACTTT.

CDR3 nucleotides: TGTGCCAGCAGCCATGAACCGGGGAACATTCAGTACTTC. Encoded protein: CASSHEPGNIQYF. The chain employs TRBV11-2 and TRBJ2-4; D perhaps matches TRBD2 (5 bases). The CDR3 is 13 amino acids. Deletions cut 5 bases from V and 7 bases from J, with 12 bases between. The V gene's germline CDR1 is SGHAT and CDR2 FQNNGV.